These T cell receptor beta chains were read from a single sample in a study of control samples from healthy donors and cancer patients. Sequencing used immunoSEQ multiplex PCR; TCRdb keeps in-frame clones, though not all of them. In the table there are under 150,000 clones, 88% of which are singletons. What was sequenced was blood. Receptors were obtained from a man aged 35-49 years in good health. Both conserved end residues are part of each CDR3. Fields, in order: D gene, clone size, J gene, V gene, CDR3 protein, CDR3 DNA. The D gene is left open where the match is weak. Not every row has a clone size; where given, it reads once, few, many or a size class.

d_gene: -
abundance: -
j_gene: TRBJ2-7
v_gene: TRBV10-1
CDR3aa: CAKAGQIDEQYF
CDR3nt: TGCGCCAAGGCGGGGCAAATTGACGAGCAGTACTTC

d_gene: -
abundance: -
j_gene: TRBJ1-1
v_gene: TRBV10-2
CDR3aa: CASSMGHVAPGAFF
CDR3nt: TGCGCCAGCAGTATGGGACACGTGGCCCCTGGGGCTTTCTTT

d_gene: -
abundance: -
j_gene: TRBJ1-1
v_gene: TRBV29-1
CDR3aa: CSVLGRGGIGTEAFF
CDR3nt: TGCAGCGTTTTGGGTAGGGGTGGGATTGGAACTGAAGCTTTCTTT

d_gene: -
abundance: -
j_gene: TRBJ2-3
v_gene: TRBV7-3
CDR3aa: CASSLSTRTSTDTQYF
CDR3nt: TGTGCCAGCAGCTTATCGACTAGAACTAGCACAGATACGCAGTATTTT

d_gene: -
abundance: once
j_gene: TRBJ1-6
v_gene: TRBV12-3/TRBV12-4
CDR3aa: CASSSYNSPLHF
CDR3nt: TGTGCCAGCAGTTCCTATAATTCACCCCTCCACTTT

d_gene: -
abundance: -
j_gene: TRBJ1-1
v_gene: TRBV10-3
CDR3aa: CAISVSQLNTEAFF
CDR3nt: TGTGCCATCAGTGTCAGTCAGTTGAACACTGAAGCTTTCTTT

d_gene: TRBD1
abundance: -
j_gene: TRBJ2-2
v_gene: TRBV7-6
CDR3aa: CASSPGGLNTGELFF
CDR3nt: TGTGCCAGCAGCCCAGGGGGCCTCAACACCGGGGAGCTGTTTTTT

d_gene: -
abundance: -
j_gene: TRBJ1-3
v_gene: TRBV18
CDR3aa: CASSPFVQGSSGNTIYF
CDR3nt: TGTGCCAGCTCACCCTTCGTGCAAGGGAGCTCTGGAAACACCATATATTTT

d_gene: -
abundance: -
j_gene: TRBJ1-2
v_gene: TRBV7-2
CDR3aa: CASSPDRNYGYTF
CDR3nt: TGTGCCAGCAGCCCAGACAGAAACTATGGCTACACCTTC

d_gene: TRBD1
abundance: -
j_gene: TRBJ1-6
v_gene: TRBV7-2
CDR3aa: CASSLVTGVNSPLHF
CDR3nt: TGTGCCAGCAGCTTAGTTACAGGGGTGAATTCACCCCTCCACTTT

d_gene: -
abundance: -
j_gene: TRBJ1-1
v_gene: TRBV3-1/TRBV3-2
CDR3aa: CASSQAGAMNTEAFF
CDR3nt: TGTGCCAGCAGCCAAGCAGGGGCGATGAACACTGAAGCTTTCTTT

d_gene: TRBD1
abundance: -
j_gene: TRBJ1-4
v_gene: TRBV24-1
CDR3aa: CATSDGDRGRTNEKLFF
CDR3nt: TGTGCCACCAGTGATGGGGACAGGGGGCGCACTAATGAAAAACTGTTTTTT

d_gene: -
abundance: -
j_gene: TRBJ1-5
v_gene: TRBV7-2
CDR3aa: CASSGDSRGQPQHF
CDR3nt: TGTGCCAGCAGTGGGGACTCCAGAGGGCAGCCCCAGCATTTT

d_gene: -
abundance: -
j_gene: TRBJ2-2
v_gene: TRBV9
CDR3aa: CASSVAPGELFF
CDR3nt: TGTGCCAGCAGCGTAGCCCCCGGGGAGCTGTTTTTT